This record looks at one T cell receptor (beta chain) sequence and its context. Its antigen is undetermined. This specimen belongs to a study of T cells in Graves' hyperthyroidism and ophthalmopathy. Patients were aged 18 to 65, had disease duration under 2 months, and had newly diagnosed hyperthyroidism. Clinical symptoms, serum thyroxine and TRAb, thyroid ultrasound and orbital computed tomography were used for the diagnoses. Study-wide points: A model of 13 V-J pairs discriminated ophthalmopathy from stable hyperthyroidism.

From RNA transcripts, TCR beta CDR3 regions were amplified. Primed by the HTBI set, a first-round RT-PCR was run on the TCR CDR3. TCRdb re-derived calls from the multiplex PCR reads in MiXCR, one entry per CDR3 protein. The table lists approximately 560,000 distinct CDR3 sequences, approximately 14% of them singletons, with under 8% in the top ten. The germline V gene has CDR1 SGDLS and CDR2 YYNGEE. V was trimmed by 0 bases and J by 3 bases, leaving 10 bases between them. The CDR3 length is 14 residues. This clonotype was sampled from a woman in her thirties with Graves' hyperthyroidism. This chain connects TRBV9 to TRBJ2-7; unclear D gene. Material: blood. Here the CDR3 reads CASSVASSVYEQYF. For the CDR3, the DNA is TGTGCCAGCAGCGTAGCTTCTAGTGTCTACGAGCAGTACTTC.